This paragraph covers one T cell receptor beta chain sequence. What this receptor recognizes is not known. There are no base qualities to consult, and no much larger clone falls within one base. The library came from the immunoSEQ multiplex PCR assay. TCR beta CDR3 sequencing was performed on DNA from the cultured, isolated CD4+ T cells. Concerning the study's data processing: The analysis removed non-productive TCR sequences, trimmed reads to the CDR3 region, and retained only CDR3s that were 7 or more amino acids long. Antigen-specific clonotypes were identified with the MANAFEST web app by comparing expansion in peptide wells against reference cultures. To be called positive, a clone needed expansion at FDR<0.05 compared with the reference and with all other wells, an odds ratio greater than 5, and a frequency greater than 0.1% in two replicate wells. A clonotype was called cross-reactive if it was significantly expanded both in SARS-CoV-2 spike wells and in at least one common cold coronavirus spike condition. CDR3 similarity was assessed by Levenshtein distance using the stringdist R package, and unrooted trees were constructed with ape in R 3.6.1. In its TCRdb copy, this immuneACCESS table keeps in-frame sequences only and misses some clones. Where compared with another copy, unresolved V genes explain less than half of these, and the others have no known cause. From that table come the V and J calls and clone size; the DNA was used to work out D and trimming. The sample contains some 70,000 clones, approximately 80% of them found a single time. The ten biggest clones cover around 2.5% of the sample.

After 10 days of culture, CD4+ T cells were isolated with the EasySep CD4+ T cell isolation kit. Participants received two doses of either the BNT162b2 or the mRNA-1273 mRNA SARS-CoV-2 vaccine. None of the healthy vaccine recipients had a prior SARS-CoV-2 infection, which was confirmed by nucleocapsid antibody tests that came back negative both before and after vaccination. On days 3 and 7, half of the culture medium was replaced with fresh IL-2-containing medium. Each peptide stimulation condition was cultured in triplicate wells unless otherwise noted. PBMC were separated from whole blood using Ficoll-Paque Plus gradient centrifugation and were then either cryopreserved at -140C or used fresh. The QIAamp micro DNA kit was used to extract genomic DNA from the cultured CD4+ T cells. The sample belongs to a study of vaccination effects on CD4 cells after COVID-19 (dated by TCRdb to between 2021 and 2024). About the study as a whole: To identify antigen-specific CD4+ T cell clonotypes by their expansion, the ViraFEST assay first stimulated PBMC with viral peptide pools and then applied TCR sequencing. Post-vaccine samples across the study were collected a median of 72 days after the second dose, with a range of 14 to 241. A few million PBMC per well were cultured with about 9.6 ug/ml peptides in IMDM containing roughly 5% human AB serum, about 9 IU/ml IL-2 and gentamicin. In both COVID-19 convalescent patients and infection-naive vaccine recipients, the study compared SARS-CoV-2 spike-specific CD4+ TCR repertoires from before mRNA vaccination with those from after it. A total of ten to eleven COVID-19 convalescent patients and a few SARS-CoV-2-naive healthy vaccine recipients were included in the full study. The Oncomine TCR Beta short-read assay on an Illumina iSeq 100 was used to sequence cultures from other donors in the study. What the study reported, not specific to this receptor: Marked clonal contraction was observed in both infection-induced and vaccine-induced clones at late post-vaccination timepoints, consistent with waning T cell responses. Limitations of the study were the small number of convalescent patients and the absence of early post-infection timepoints. Among healthy vaccine recipients, nearly all vaccine-induced clones were SARS-CoV-2 mono-reactive, and just 1 of 255 was cross-reactive with common cold coronaviruses.

Clipping removes 4 bases from V and 6 bases from J, with 7 as the unmatched junction base count. The CDR3 starts with the cysteine, ends with the phenylalanine, and has 17 residues. Kept here is only the CDR3 DNA, which spans 51 bases and is read in frame from base 1. From the germline V gene, CDR1 is SGHRS and CDR2 is YFSETQ. This specimen consisted of CD4+ T cells from PBMCs cultured without peptide, obtained after COVID-19 vaccination. This TCR came from a human donor who received a COVID-19 vaccine. The V and J genes are TRBV5-1 and TRBJ2-1; 16 central nucleotides agree with TRBD2. Here is the DNA: TGCGCCAGCAGCGTACCGGGACTAGCGGGGGGGCGCAATGAGCAGTTCTTC. It translates as CASSVPGLAGGRNEQFF. Outside the CDR3, residues come from the reference TRBV5-1 and TRBJ2-1 proteins, so the full variable domain is: KAGVTQTPRYLIKTRGQQVTLSCSPISGHRSVSWYQQTPGQGLQFLFEYFSETQRNKGNFPGRFSGRQFSNSRSEMNVSTLELGDSALYLCASSVPGLAGGRNEQFFGPGTRLTVL.